This T cell receptor beta chain appears in the sequencing data of a study of blood T cell repertoires in COVID-19. As for the study in general: In each case, the material was cDNA or gDNA derived from T cells, B-cell-depleted T cells, or PBMCs.

In the original analysis: For nucleated cells, counts were estimated from reference gene primer amplification. Profiling relied on immunoSEQ multiplex PCR, and the TCRdb table lists in-frame clones only, not all of them. The V and J calls and clone size are taken from that table; D and trimming were inferred from the DNA. The table shows approximately 140,000 clones, with 85% to 90% occurring only once. CDR1 SGHRS and CDR2 YFSETQ come from the germline V gene. The CDR3 consists of 14 residues. Trimming removed 4 bases at V and 2 bases at J, with 13 bases between. The sequenced material came from peripheral blood. The rearrangement uses TRBV5-1 and TRBJ2-7; tentative D call: TRBD2 (5 bases). This sequence originates from a man in his 70s with active COVID-19. The CDR3 DNA is TGCGCCAGCAGCGGCCGGGGTCCCACCTACGAGCAGTACTTC. This codes for CASSGRGPTYEQYF.